The clone carrying this TCR beta chain was seen a few times. The antigen is unknown. Using immunoSEQ multiplex PCR, the repertoire was profiled, and TCRdb retains in-frame clones only, with some absent. Among 80,000 to 100,000 clones listed, about 90% were seen once. The data derive from a study of cytomegalovirus exposure and HLA in healthy donors. General study points: Generally TCR sequences proved uncommon, though certain public TCRs appeared in numerous donors.

V dropped 6 bases and J dropped 8; count of bases not matched to a gene: 4. CDR1 is MNHEY and CDR2 is SMNVEV in the germline V gene (reference sequence). This CDR3 has 13 amino acids. Sequencing was performed on PBMCs. The chain links TRBV27 to TRBJ2-1; TRBD1 aligns across 10 bases. This TCR came from a man in his late teens or twenties in good health and CMV-seropositive. The CDR3 nucleotides read TGTGCCAGCAGGGACAGGGGGTGGTATGAGCAGTTCTTC. Protein sequence: CASRDRGWYEQFF.